This TCR beta chain derives from a study of vaccination and CD4 T cells after COVID-19. Study background: Six males and four females constituted the convalescent cohort, two of whom were Hispanic. The interval from dose two to post-vaccine sampling had a median of approximately 73 days, and it ranged from 14 to 241.

TCRdb itself ran the PCR reads through MiXCR, one entry per CDR3 protein. The sample gives 15,000 to 25,000 distinct CDR3 sequences, around three fifths of which show up once; around 1.1% is in the top ten. This clonotype came up once. Germline trimming cut 6 bases from V and 1 base from J; bases unmatched to any gene: 7. This CDR3 contains 16 residues. Germline V gives CDR1 MGHDK, CDR2 SYGVNS. This chain joins TRBV25-1 and TRBJ2-3, with 10 bases lining up with TRBD2. Sequenced here: CD4+ T cells from blood, sampled after SARS-CoV-2 vaccination. The receptor was derived from a human donor who had recovered from COVID-19. The CDR3 protein is CASSTWLAGGTDTQYF. In DNA, the CDR3 is TGTGCCAGCAGCACCTGGCTAGCGGGAGGCACAGATACGCAGTATTTT. Complete variable domain (other parts from reference TRBV25-1 and TRBJ2-3): EADIYQTPRYLVIGTGKKITLECSQTMGHDKMYWYQQDPGMELHLIHYSYGVNSTEKGDLSSESTVSRIRTEHFPLTLESARPSHTSQYLCASSTWLAGGTDTQYFGPGTRLTVL.